The clone carrying this T cell receptor (beta chain) appeared once. Its antigen is unidentified. Looked up from germline, CDR1 is SNHLY and CDR2 is FYNNEI. V was shortened by 5 bases and J by 7 bases, with 12 bases between the two germline ends. CDR3 length equals 14 residues. Healthy nonsmoking adult controls were aged about 19-55 years, with median age approximately 38 years. Sequenced by immunoSEQ multiplex PCR; TCRdb stores in-frame clones only, minus some. Altogether under 7,000 clones are present, 95% to 98% being singletons, with the ten largest covering about 8.3%. This entry belongs to a study of naive CD8 T cells in extremely preterm neonates. Study-level points and caveats: Relative to older groups, preterm infants had shorter, less trimmed CDR3s with fewer N additions.

The sequenced material came from naive CD8+ T cells from blood. The chain couples TRBV2 to TRBJ1-6; TRBD1 is a possible D gene (6 bases). This TCR came from a human donor in good health. The CDR3 DNA sequence: TGTGCCAGCAGTCAGACAGGTCGGAATTCACCCCTCCACTTT. It translates to CASSQTGRNSPLHF. The whole variable domain, filled in from reference TRBV2 and TRBJ1-6, reads EPEVTQTPSHQVTQMGQEVILRCVPISNHLYFYWYRQILGQKVEFLVSFYNNEISEKSEIFDDQFSVERPDGSNFTLKIRSTKLEDSAMYFCASSQTGRNSPLHFGNGTRLTVT.